A single sample is the source of the 7 T cell receptor beta chains below, sequenced in a study of blood T cells in healthy people across ages. A second PCR, run for about 7 to 12 cycles, used a sample-barcoded 5' primer plus a J-beta primer mix. TCRdb recomputed calls from the 5' RACE reads with MiXCR, one row per CDR3 protein. Here the sample spans over a million distinct CDR3 sequences, more than 35% being singletons. Sample: blood. The receptors originated from a woman aged 60 to 75 in good health.

The rearrangement uses TRBV20-1 and TRBJ1-1, with D possibly being TRBD1 (6 bases). Deletions cut 3 bases from V and 4 bases from J, with 12 bases between. The CDR3 covers 13 residues. CDR1 and CDR2 from the germline V gene are DFQATT and SNEGSKA (reference sequence). The CDR3 loop reads CSARGGGFTEAFF. CDR3 sequence (DNA): TGCAGTGCTAGGGGAGGGGGATTCACTGAAGCTTTCTTT.

Only a few counts were recorded for this clonotype. The chain carries TRBV20-1 and TRBJ2-1, with 10 bases matching TRBD2. This CDR3 is 14 amino acids long. CDR1 is DFQATT, CDR2 SNEGSKA, per germline (reference sequence). Trimming at V came to 6 bases and at J to 5 bases, leaving 7 bases not matched to a gene. The CDR3 sequence: CSATAGGRDNEQFF. Here the CDR3 DNA reads TGCAGTGCCACAGCGGGAGGGCGGGACAATGAGCAGTTCTTC.

The J gene is TRBJ2-3, the V gene TRBV25-1; 8 bases are a match to TRBD2. The CDR3 is 17 residues long. Trimming at V came to 2 bases and at J to 4 bases, leaving 11 bases not matched to a gene. Germline assignment: CDR1 MGHDK and CDR2 SYGVNS. The CDR3: CASSEPKAGVVADTQYF. The CDR3 DNA is TGTGCCAGCAGTGAACCAAAAGCGGGAGTGGTGGCAGATACGCAGTATTTT.

At least ten counts were recorded for this clonotype. This may arise from a read error, as a much more abundant clone is one base away. V is TRBV28 and J is TRBJ2-5; 10 bases line up with TRBD2. Germline CDR1 reads MDHEN; CDR2 reads SYDVKM. V lost 6 bases, J lost 11 bases, and 15 bases stayed unmatched. CDR3 length: 15 amino acids. The CDR3 sequence is CASSPAGLAGDEQYF. The CDR3 bases are TGTGCCAGCAGCCCCGCTGGGCTAGCGGGGGATGAGCAGTACTTC.

This clonotype was picked up a small number of times. CDR3 sequence (DNA): TGTGCCAGCAGGAGGGACAGCACAGATACGCAGTATTTT. Protein: CASRRDSTDTQYF. The gene calls are TRBV2 and TRBJ2-3; D tentatively reads TRBD1 or TRBD2 (5 bases each). V was shortened by 6 bases and J by 0 bases, with 7 bases between the two germline ends. CDR1 and CDR2 (germline): SNHLY, FYNNEI. This CDR3 spans 13 amino acids.

The chain has TRBV29-1 and TRBJ2-2; the D is unclear. This CDR3 has 12 residues. Between the trimmed V and J ends, which lost 3 bases and 1 base, there was a span of 3 bases. CDR1 and CDR2 (germline): SQVTM, ANQGSEA. The CDR3 DNA reads as TGCAGCGTTGAGGGGAACACCGGGGAGCTGTTTTTT. Translating gives CSVEGNTGELFF.

The V gene is TRBV7-2, the J gene TRBJ2-7; 7 nucleotides align to TRBD1. This CDR3 has 14 residues. V shed 5 bases and J 3 bases; nucleotides not matched to a gene: 7. Germline CDR1 SGHTA, CDR2 FQGNSA. The CDR3 region is CASSPTSGGYEQYF. The CDR3 DNA is TGTGCCAGCAGCCCAACATCAGGGGGCTACGAGCAGTACTTC.